Sequencing of this TCR beta chain was carried out in a study of T cell responses to AZD1222 COVID-19 vaccine. In this sample, this clone turned up once. Its antigen is not known. Second-dose intervals near 4 or 12 weeks were combined. Overall study findings and caveats: Spike-specific TCR breadth and depth grew following two AZD1222 doses.

Germline CDR1 is GTSNPN and CDR2 is SVGIG (reference sequence). Between the trimmed V and J ends, which lost 4 bases and 6 bases, there was a span of 9 bases. The CDR3 contains 11 residues. Profiling relied on immunoSEQ multiplex PCR, and the TCRdb table lists in-frame clones only, not all of them. The sample consists of under 25,000 clones, roughly 83% of them appearing once. The sequence came from an adult who received the AZD1222 COVID-19 vaccine. The material sequenced was peripheral blood, taken 28 days after the second AZD1222 dose. The chain is built from TRBV30 and TRBJ1-2; D is undetermined. The CDR3 region has the DNA TGTGCCTGGACAGGTCATGATGGCTACACCTTC. It specifies CAWTGHDGYTF.